In this sample, the clone carrying this T cell receptor beta chain turned up a few times. Original methodology: Reference gene primer amplification in the assay estimated nucleated cell counts. The repertoire was sequenced with immunoSEQ multiplex PCR; TCRdb's copy has only in-frame clones and lacks some. From that table come the V and J calls and clone size; the DNA was used to work out D and trimming. Among approximately 160,000 clones listed, roughly nine tenths were seen once. This record comes from a study of blood T cell repertoires in COVID-19. Whole-study context: COVID-19 samples from acute and convalescent phases originated in the United States, Italy and Spain. The cDNA or gDNA used as material had been derived from T cells, B-cell-depleted T cells, or PBMCs.

The receptor was isolated from a man in his fifties with acute or convalescent COVID-19. Sequencing input: peripheral blood.

CDR3 in DNA: TGTGCCAGCAGCTCGGGACAAGAGTACGGCGGCTACACCTTC. It yields the protein CASSSGQEYGGYTF. This chain joins TRBV7-8 and TRBJ1-2, with a possible D match to TRBD1 (6 bases). The CDR3 runs to 14 residues. The germline V gene encodes CDR1 SGHVS and CDR2 FQNEAQ. Trimming removed 4 bases from V and 8 bases from J, with 17 bases in between.